This T cell receptor beta chain comes out of a study of regulatory T cells in long-lasting Graves disease. Findings and limits, study-wide: Fewer public clonotypes were shared by new patients (approximately 1,000) than by persistent patients (about 2,700).

Sample time point: newly diagnosed GD, antithyroid drugs for less than 3 months. Researchers made the TCR library from RNA that was extracted from PBMCs. This clonotype was detected ten times or more. Its target is not known. Construction of the TCR beta libraries employed iRepertoire HTBI primers in conjunction with Arm-PCR of CDR3 regions. Each CDR3 protein is one row after TCRdb ran MiXCR on the multiplex PCR reads. The table shows more than 450,000 distinct CDR3 sequences, with about 17% occurring only once. The CDR3 length is 14 residues. Deletions cut 5 bases from V and 4 bases from J, with 9 bases between. In germline, CDR1 is MDHEN, CDR2 SYDVKM. The same sample was also used in a study of T cells in Graves' hyperthyroidism and ophthalmopathy. According to that study: Among the patients, aged 18 to 65, hyperthyroidism was newly diagnosed and had lasted under 2 months. An initial round of RT-PCR targeting the TCR CDR3 relied on the HTBI primer set.

This chain joins TRBV28 and TRBJ1-6, with no clear D. The clonotype originates from a man aged 40-50 years with Graves disease. The sequencing used peripheral blood mononuclear cells (PBMCs), collected at new diagnosis, from a patient treated with antithyroid drugs. CDR3 in DNA: TGTGCCAGCAGTATAACTGAGTATAATTCACCCCTCCACTTT. This codes for CASSITEYNSPLHF.